One sample yielded the 6 T cell receptor beta chains listed below, sequenced in a study of post-analysis software for immune sequencing data. Study outcomes and limitations: Compared with controls, patients had more of about 5 TRBV segments, including TRBV5-6, TRBV5-1 and TRBV20-1.

Their specific antigens are unknown. The TCR beta cDNA libraries contained unique molecular identifiers. TCRdb recomputed calls from the PCR reads with MiXCR, one row per CDR3 protein. Among fewer than 600,000 distinct CDR3 sequences listed, over 35% were seen once. Sample: blood. The receptor source for this set is a girl aged 10-17 years with multiple sclerosis.

The rearrangement uses TRBV28 and TRBJ2-7, with TRBD2 matching over 13 bases. The J segment lost 0 bases and the V segment lost 7 bases, leaving 3 bases of the junction unmatched. Germline V gene lookup returns CDR1 MDHEN and CDR2 SYDVKM. The CDR3 sequence is 15 residues long. The CDR3 sequence: CASITSGRASYEQYF. CDR3 nucleotides: TGTGCCAGCATAACTAGCGGGAGGGCCTCCTACGAGCAGTACTTC.

V and J are TRBV19 and TRBJ2-3, with D possibly matching TRBD2 (6 bases). Germline CDR1 and CDR2: LNHDA and SQIVND (reference sequence). The CDR3 totals 14 residues. Trimming removed 6 bases at V and 3 bases at J, with 13 bases between. The CDR3 nucleotides are TGTGCCAGTAGGACTAGTGCGGGTACAGATACGCAGTATTTT. Translating it yields CASRTSAGTDTQYF. Supplemented by reference TRBV19 and TRBJ2-3, the full variable domain reads DGGITQSPKYLFRKEGQNVTLSCEQNLNHDAMYWYRQDPGQGLRLIYYSQIVNDFQKGDIAEGYSVSREKKESFPLTVTSAQKNPTAFYLCASRTSAGTDTQYFGPGTRLTVL.

The rearrangement joins TRBV6-6 to TRBJ2-3; tentatively, D is TRBD2 (6 bases). The ends were cut back, 6 bases at V and 2 bases at J, with 15 bases in the middle. CDR1 and CDR2 from the germline V gene are MNHNY and SVGAGI (reference sequence). This CDR3 contains 15 residues. CDR3 DNA: TGTGCCAGCAGCCTTGGGGGGATAATCACAGATACGCAGTATTTT. This codes for CASSLGGIITDTQYF.

This clonotype occurred a few times. The chain recombines TRBV7-2 with TRBJ2-3; 9 bases line up with TRBD2. Trimming removed 3 bases from V and 2 bases from J; junction bases left unmatched: 6. This CDR3 is built from 16 residues. Germline V CDR1 and CDR2: SGHTA, FQGNSA. The CDR3 nucleotides read TGTGCCAGCAGCTTCATGGCTAGCGGGACCACAGATACGCAGTATTTT. It translates to CASSFMASGTTDTQYF. The variable domain in full, completed from reference TRBV7-2 and TRBJ2-3, reads GAGVSQSPSNKVTEKGKDVELRCDPISGHTALYWYRQSLGQGLEFLIYFQGNSAPDKSGLPSDRFSAERTGGSVSTLTIQRTQQEDSAVYLCASSFMASGTTDTQYFGPGTRLTVL.

This clonotype was counted only a few times. This chain connects TRBV28 to TRBJ1-4; D gene unclear. Trimming removed 1 base from V and 6 bases from J, with 6 bases in between. Germline lookup yields CDR1 MDHEN and CDR2 SYDVKM. The CDR3 runs to 13 residues. CDR3: CASSLFGDEKLFF. CDR3 nucleotides: TGTGCCAGCAGTTTATTCGGGGATGAAAAACTGTTTTTT. Drawing the rest from reference TRBV28 and TRBJ1-4, the complete variable domain is DVKVTQSSRYLVKRTGEKVFLECVQDMDHENMFWYRQDPGLGLRLIYFSYDVKMKEKGDIPEGYSVSREKKERFSLILESASTNQTSMYLCASSLFGDEKLFFGSGTQLSVL.

This clonotype was counted once. This CDR3 reads CSVSGRPNEKLFF. CDR3 bases: TGCAGCGTTTCGGGCAGGCCTAATGAAAAACTGTTTTTT. The rearrangement links TRBV29-1 to TRBJ1-4; D is unclear. This CDR3 comprises 13 residues. V lost 5 bases to trimming and J lost 3 bases, with 10 bases between them. CDR1 and CDR2 (germline): SQVTM, ANQGSEA.